Shown below are 17 T cell receptor beta chains from a single sample sequenced in a study of T-cell memory formation after mild COVID-19 (dated by TCRdb to 2020 to 2023). Library preparation employed 5' RACE. The listed sequencing device is Illumina NovaSeq 6000. Starting from the raw public reads, TCRdb applied fastp trimming at Q25, assembled clones with MiXCR and retained in-frame beta chains. Every distinct CDR3 protein forms one entry, paired with its most common genes and DNA. Recorded for this sample are 150,000 to 200,000 distinct CDR3 sequences; roughly 15% of them occurred a single time. Less than 15% of the sample comes from the top ten. The specimen sequenced was PBMCs or a T cell subset sorted from them (not recorded which). The source is an adult woman who had mild COVID-19 (a few samples of this study predate the infection). The sample titles of this study are shuffled in the database, so cell type and time point are left out; the donor was told from shared clones.

This clonotype was seen ten or more times. The chain couples TRBV7-6 to TRBJ2-5; possible D gene TRBD1, 7 bases. The V end was cut by 1 base, the J end by 2 bases, with 14 bases between. CDR3 length equals 16 residues. Germline-derived CDR1 and CDR2 are SGHVS and FNYEAQ. CDR3 nucleotide sequence: TGTGCCAGCAGCTTAGACGGAGGGACAGTACAAGAGACCCAGTACTTC. This codes for CASSLDGGTVQETQYF.

The rearrangement uses TRBV12-3 or TRBV12-4 and TRBJ2-1; 10 positions agree with TRBD1. The CDR3 consists of 14 residues. V was pared by 5 bases and J by 7 bases, with 5 bases of the junction left unmatched. The DNA of the CDR3 is TGTGCCAGCAGTGGGACAGGGGTGTGGAATGAGCAGTTCTTC. Protein: CASSGTGVWNEQFF.

The chain uses TRBV12-3 or TRBV12-4 and TRBJ1-1, with D maybe TRBD1 (5 bases). The CDR3 is 13 residues long. The V and J ends lost 7 bases and 1 base respectively, with 10 bases between them. CDR3 sequence reads: CASTPTGNTEAFF. CDR3 nucleotides: TGTGCCAGCACTCCCACAGGGAACACTGAAGCTTTCTTT.

This clonotype has at least ten counts. The chain carries TRBV7-6 and TRBJ2-5; TRBD1 matches at 9 bases. The J segment lost 4 bases and the V segment lost 5 bases, leaving 8 bases of the junction unmatched. The germline V gene has CDR1 SGHVS and CDR2 FNYEAQ. CDR3 length: 15 amino acids. CDR3 sequence reads: CASSEGTGSSETQYF. The CDR3 bases are TGTGCCAGCAGCGAGGGGACAGGGTCTTCAGAGACCCAGTACTTC.

This clonotype came up many times. The chain joins TRBV20-1 to TRBJ1-1; D ambiguous. This CDR3 has 13 residues. V was trimmed by 1 base and J by 1 base, leaving 7 bases between them. Per the germline V gene, CDR1 is DFQATT and CDR2 is SNEGSKA (reference sequence). The CDR3 nucleotides are TGCAGTGCTAGAGTTTGGGGGAACACTGAAGCTTTCTTT. It yields the protein CSARVWGNTEAFF.

In its sample, this clonotype was seen a few times. The CDR3 sequence: CASGLNFNTGELFF. The CDR3 bases are TGTGCCAGCGGCTTGAATTTTAACACCGGGGAGCTGTTTTTT. This rearrangement joins TRBV14 to TRBJ2-2; D is unclear. Germline CDR1 is SGHDN and CDR2 is FVKESK. V shed 8 bases and J shed 2 bases, with 12 bases lying between them. This CDR3 spans 14 amino acids.

This clonotype has a handful of counts. The J gene is TRBJ2-1, the V gene TRBV12-3 or TRBV12-4; 7 bases match TRBD2. The CDR3 runs to 16 residues. Trimming took 6 bases from V and 12 from J; bases not matched to a gene: 20. Here the CDR3 DNA reads TGTGCCAGCAGGCCCCGGGTCTCGCGGGAGAGTTACGCGCAGTTCTTC. This translates into CASRPRVSRESYAQFF.

The sample holds a few counts of this clonotype. The J gene is TRBJ1-2, the V gene TRBV12-3 or TRBV12-4; D is perhaps TRBD1 (6 bases). Trimming shortened V by 1 base and J by 7 bases, and 10 bases separated the two germline ends. The CDR3 runs to 13 residues. CDR3 sequence: CASSLGRGSGYTF. Here the CDR3 DNA reads TGTGCCAGCAGTTTAGGCAGGGGTAGTGGCTACACCTTC.

This clonotype was observed a handful of times. The genes are TRBV3-1 and TRBJ2-1; 7 nucleotides agree with TRBD2. V dropped 0 bases and J dropped 2; count of bases not matched to a gene: 4. CDR3 length: 16 amino acids. Germline CDR1 is LGHDT and CDR2 is YNNKEL (reference sequence). DNA for the CDR3: TGTGCCAGCAGCCAAGAGGGGGAGGGAACCTACAATGAGCAGTTCTTC. It is translated as CASSQEGEGTYNEQFF.

J is TRBJ1-1 and V is TRBV12-3 or TRBV12-4; D gene ambiguous. The CDR3 runs 15 residues. V lost 8 bases to trimming and J lost 4 bases, with 20 bases between them. The chain's CDR3 is CASGRPIGMSTEAFF. The CDR3 DNA is TGTGCCAGCGGGAGGCCCATTGGGATGAGCACTGAAGCTTTCTTT.

This rearrangement joins TRBV5-1 to TRBJ2-3; the match to TRBD1 covers 7 bases. Germline loops: CDR1 SGHRS, CDR2 YFSETQ. The CDR3 sequence is 16 residues long. Trimming took 4 bases from V and 4 from J; bases not matched to a gene: 12. The CDR3 loop reads CASSPRQGVAADTQYF. The CDR3 DNA follows: TGCGCCAGCAGCCCCCGACAGGGAGTGGCTGCAGATACGCAGTATTTT.

This clonotype has just a few counts. J is TRBJ2-5 and V is TRBV6-2 or TRBV6-3, with D possibly being TRBD2 (6 bases). V was trimmed by 0 bases and J by 2 bases, leaving 13 bases between them. CDR1 MNHEY and CDR2 SVGEGT come from the germline V gene. The CDR3 sequence is 16 residues long. CDR3: CASSYSGAGLQETQYF. DNA for the CDR3: TGTGCCAGCAGTTACTCAGGAGCGGGCCTACAAGAGACCCAGTACTTC.

This clonotype has ten or more counts. This chain links TRBV9 with TRBJ2-1; D possibly matches TRBD1 or TRBD2 (6 bases each). V was shortened by 4 bases and J by 6 bases, with 14 bases between the two germline ends. CDR1 and CDR2 from the germline V gene are SGDLS and YYNGEE. This CDR3 spans 14 amino acids. CDR3 protein: CASSPDWGANEQFF. The CDR3 region has the DNA TGTGCCAGCAGCCCCGATTGGGGGGCCAATGAGCAGTTCTTC.

In this sample, this clonotype turned up a few times. The rearrangement links TRBV9 to TRBJ2-1, with 8 bases lining up with TRBD2. Unmatched junction bases numbered 1, after V lost 2 bases and J lost 3 bases. The germline CDR1 and CDR2 sequences are SGDLS and YYNGEE. This CDR3 comprises 14 residues. The CDR3 DNA sequence: TGTGCCAGCAGCGTGACTAGCGTCTACAATGAGCAGTTCTTC. Translating it yields CASSVTSVYNEQFF.

This clonotype appeared many times. The V call is TRBV29-1, the J call TRBJ2-7; D unresolved. Germline CDR1 reads SQVTM; CDR2 reads ANQGSEA. The V end lost 5 bases, the J end lost 4 bases, and 15 bases lay between the germline ends. The CDR3 length is 13 residues. The CDR3 here is CSVRRPLTYEQYF. The CDR3 DNA sequence: TGCAGCGTTAGGCGGCCACTCACATACGAGCAGTACTTC.

This clonotype appeared a few times. The genes are TRBV3-1 and TRBJ2-7; D is undetermined. V was pared by 1 base and J by 2 bases, with 9 bases between. This CDR3 is built from 14 residues. Germline CDR1 and CDR2: LGHDT and YNNKEL (reference sequence). The CDR3 DNA reads as TGTGCCAGCAGCCAAGTGCTAGTTCCCTACGAGCAGTACTTC. It specifies CASSQVLVPYEQYF.

This clonotype has a count of ten or more. This sequence joins TRBV12-3 or TRBV12-4 and TRBJ2-1; D is possibly TRBD2 (5 bases). The CDR3 consists of 15 residues. V shed 4 bases and J shed 0 bases, with 10 bases lying between them. CDR3 amino acids: CASSYGLSSYNEQFF. In DNA, the CDR3 is TGTGCCAGCAGTTACGGACTCTCCTCCTACAATGAGCAGTTCTTC.